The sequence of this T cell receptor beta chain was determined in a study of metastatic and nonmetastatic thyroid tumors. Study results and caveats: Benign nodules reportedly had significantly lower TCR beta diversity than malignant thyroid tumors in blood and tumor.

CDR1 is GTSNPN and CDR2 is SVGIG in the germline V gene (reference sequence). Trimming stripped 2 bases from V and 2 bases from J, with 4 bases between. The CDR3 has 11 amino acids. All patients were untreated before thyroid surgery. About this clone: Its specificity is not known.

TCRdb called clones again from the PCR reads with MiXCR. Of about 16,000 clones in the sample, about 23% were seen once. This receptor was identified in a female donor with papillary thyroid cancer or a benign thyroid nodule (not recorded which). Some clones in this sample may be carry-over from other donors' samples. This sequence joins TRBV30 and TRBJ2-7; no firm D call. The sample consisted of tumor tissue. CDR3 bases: TGTGCCTGGAGTCAGACCTACGAGCAGTACTTC. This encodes CAWSQTYEQYF.